This T cell receptor beta chain was recorded in a study of blood T cells in healthy people across ages. This clonotype was seen only a few times. The study drew donors from healthy Caucasian individuals in Russia aged roughly 6 to 90. Peripheral blood was drawn, about 10 milliliters per donor. This CDR3 has 16 amino acids. The germline CDR1 and CDR2 sequences are SGHRS and YFSETQ. After removal of 3 bases from V and 8 bases from J, the junction contained 11 bases not matched to a gene. A J-beta primer mix and a sample-barcoded 5' primer were used in a second PCR of roughly 6 to 11 cycles. TCRdb passed the 5' RACE reads through MiXCR, listing each CDR3 protein once. This sample has 850,000 to 1,000,000 distinct CDR3 sequences, with about 48% found just once.

Source material: blood. This chain links TRBV5-1 with TRBJ1-4; TRBD1 agrees at 9 bases. The TCR sequence derives from a man aged 30 to 45 in good health. This chain's CDR3 is CASSWGGQGRGEKLFF. The CDR3 DNA is TGCGCCAGCAGCTGGGGGGGACAGGGCAGAGGAGAAAAACTGTTTTTT.